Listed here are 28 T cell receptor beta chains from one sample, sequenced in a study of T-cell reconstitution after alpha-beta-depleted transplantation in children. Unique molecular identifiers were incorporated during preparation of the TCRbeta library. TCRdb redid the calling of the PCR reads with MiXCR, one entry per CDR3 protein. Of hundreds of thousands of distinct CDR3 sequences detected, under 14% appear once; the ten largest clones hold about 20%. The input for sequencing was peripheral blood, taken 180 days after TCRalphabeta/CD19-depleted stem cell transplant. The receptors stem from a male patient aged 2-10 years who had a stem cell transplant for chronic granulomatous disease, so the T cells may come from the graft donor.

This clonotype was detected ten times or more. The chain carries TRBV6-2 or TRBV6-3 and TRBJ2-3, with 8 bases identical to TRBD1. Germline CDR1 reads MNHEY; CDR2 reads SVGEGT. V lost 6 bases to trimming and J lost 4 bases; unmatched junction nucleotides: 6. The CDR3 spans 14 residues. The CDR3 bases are TGTGCCAGCAGCCTACAGGGGGGCTCAGATACGCAGTATTTT. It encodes CASSLQGGSDTQYF.

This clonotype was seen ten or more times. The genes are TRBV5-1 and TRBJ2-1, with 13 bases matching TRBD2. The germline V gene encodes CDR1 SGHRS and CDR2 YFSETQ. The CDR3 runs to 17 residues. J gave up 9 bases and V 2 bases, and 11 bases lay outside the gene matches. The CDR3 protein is CASSFPVLAGGPGEQFF. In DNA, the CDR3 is TGCGCCAGCAGCTTTCCTGTACTAGCGGGGGGGCCGGGTGAGCAGTTCTTC.

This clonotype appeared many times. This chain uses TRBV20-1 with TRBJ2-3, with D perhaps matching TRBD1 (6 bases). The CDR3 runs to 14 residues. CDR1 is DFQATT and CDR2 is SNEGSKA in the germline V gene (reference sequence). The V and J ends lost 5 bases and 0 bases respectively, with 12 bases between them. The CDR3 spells CSALQGSSTDTQYF. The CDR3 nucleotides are TGCAGTGCTTTACAGGGATCTAGCACAGATACGCAGTATTTT.

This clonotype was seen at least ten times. CDR3 amino acids: CASSSPKLGWEQYF. The CDR3 nucleotides read TGTGCCAGCAGCTCGCCAAAGTTGGGTTGGGAGCAGTACTTC. The V call is TRBV7-2, the J call TRBJ2-7; unclear D gene. Between the trimmed V and J ends, which lost 4 bases and 7 bases, there was a span of 17 bases. Per the germline V gene, CDR1 is SGHTA and CDR2 is FQGNSA. CDR3 length equals 14 residues.

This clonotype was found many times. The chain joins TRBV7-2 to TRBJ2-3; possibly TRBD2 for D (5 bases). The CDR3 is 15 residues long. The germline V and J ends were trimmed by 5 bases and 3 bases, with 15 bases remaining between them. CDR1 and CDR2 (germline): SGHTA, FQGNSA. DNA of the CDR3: TGTGCCAGCAGCGAGGACTTGGCCAGAACAGATACGCAGTATTTT. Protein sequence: CASSEDLARTDTQYF.

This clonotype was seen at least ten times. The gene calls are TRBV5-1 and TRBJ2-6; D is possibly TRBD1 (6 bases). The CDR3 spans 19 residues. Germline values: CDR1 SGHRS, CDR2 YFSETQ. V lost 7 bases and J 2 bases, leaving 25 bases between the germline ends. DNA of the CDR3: TGCGCCAGCGGCCCGCTTACACAGGGAAAGGAAGCTGGGGCCAACGTCCTGACTTTC. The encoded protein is CASGPLTQGKEAGANVLTF. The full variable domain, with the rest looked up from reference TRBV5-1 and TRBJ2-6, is KAGVTQTPRYLIKTRGQQVTLSCSPISGHRSVSWYQQTPGQGLQFLFEYFSETQRNKGNFPGRFSGRQFSNSRSEMNVSTLELGDSALYLCASGPLTQGKEAGANVLTFGAGSRLTVL.

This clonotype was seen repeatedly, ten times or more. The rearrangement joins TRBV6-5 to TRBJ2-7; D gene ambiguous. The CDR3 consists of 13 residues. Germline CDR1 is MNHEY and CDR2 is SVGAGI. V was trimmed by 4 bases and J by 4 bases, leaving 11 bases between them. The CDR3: CASSLTVGYEQYF. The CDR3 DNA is TGTGCCAGCAGTTTGACGGTCGGTTACGAGCAGTACTTC.

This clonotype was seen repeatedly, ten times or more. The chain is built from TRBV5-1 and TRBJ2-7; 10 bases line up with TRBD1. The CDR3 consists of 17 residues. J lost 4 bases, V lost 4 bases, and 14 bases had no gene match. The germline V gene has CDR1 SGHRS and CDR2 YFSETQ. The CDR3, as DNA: TGCGCCAGCAGCCTCCCTACCGACAGGGGGCGAAGGTACGAGCAGTACTTC. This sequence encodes CASSLPTDRGRRYEQYF.

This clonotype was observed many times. This chain's CDR3 is CASSQGTKLRETQYF. In DNA form, the CDR3 reads TGTGCCAGCAGTCAGGGGACGAAATTGCGAGAGACCCAGTACTTC. The V gene is TRBV12-3 or TRBV12-4, the J gene TRBJ2-5; D is possibly TRBD1 (6 bases). The CDR3 spans 15 residues. Trimming removed 5 bases from V and 4 bases from J, with 17 bases in between.

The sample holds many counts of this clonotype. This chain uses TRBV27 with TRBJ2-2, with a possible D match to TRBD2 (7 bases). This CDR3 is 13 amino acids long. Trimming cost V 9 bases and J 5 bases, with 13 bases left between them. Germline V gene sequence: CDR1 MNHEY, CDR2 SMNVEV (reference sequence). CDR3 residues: CASRGGRTGELFF. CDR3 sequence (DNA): TGTGCCAGTCGCGGGGGCAGGACCGGGGAGCTGTTTTTT.

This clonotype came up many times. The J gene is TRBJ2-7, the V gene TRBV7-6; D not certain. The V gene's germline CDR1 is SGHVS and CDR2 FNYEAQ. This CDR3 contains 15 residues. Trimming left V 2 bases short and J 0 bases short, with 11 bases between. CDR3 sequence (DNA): TGTGCCAGCAGCTTAAGTTCGGCAGCCTCCTACGAGCAGTACTTC. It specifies CASSLSSAASYEQYF.

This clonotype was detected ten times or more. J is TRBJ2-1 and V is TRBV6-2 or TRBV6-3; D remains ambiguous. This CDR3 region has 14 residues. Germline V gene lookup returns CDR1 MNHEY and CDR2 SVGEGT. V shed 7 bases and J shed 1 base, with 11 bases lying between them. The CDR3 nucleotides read TGTGCCAGCAAAACCCCCACTTCCTACAATGAGCAGTTCTTC. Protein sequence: CASKTPTSYNEQFF.

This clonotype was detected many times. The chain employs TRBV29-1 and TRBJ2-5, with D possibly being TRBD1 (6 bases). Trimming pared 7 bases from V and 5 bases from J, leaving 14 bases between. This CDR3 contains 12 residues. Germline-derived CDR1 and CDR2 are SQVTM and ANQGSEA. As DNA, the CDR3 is TGCAGCGGTGGACAGCTTGGCGAGACCCAGTACTTC. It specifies CSGGQLGETQYF.

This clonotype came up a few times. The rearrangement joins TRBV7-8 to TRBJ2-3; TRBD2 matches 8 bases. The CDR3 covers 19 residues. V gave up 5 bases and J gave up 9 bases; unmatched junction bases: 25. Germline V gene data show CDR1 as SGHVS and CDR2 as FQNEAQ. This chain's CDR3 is CASSPTLPTSGILQRTQYF. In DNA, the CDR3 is TGTGCCAGCAGCCCCACCCTCCCTACTAGCGGAATCTTACAGAGGACGCAGTATTTT.

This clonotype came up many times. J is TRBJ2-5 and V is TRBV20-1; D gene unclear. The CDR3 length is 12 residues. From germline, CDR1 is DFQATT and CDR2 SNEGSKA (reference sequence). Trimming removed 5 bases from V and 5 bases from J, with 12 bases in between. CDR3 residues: CSAFGPRETQYF. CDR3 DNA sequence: TGCAGTGCTTTCGGGCCTCGGGAGACCCAGTACTTC.

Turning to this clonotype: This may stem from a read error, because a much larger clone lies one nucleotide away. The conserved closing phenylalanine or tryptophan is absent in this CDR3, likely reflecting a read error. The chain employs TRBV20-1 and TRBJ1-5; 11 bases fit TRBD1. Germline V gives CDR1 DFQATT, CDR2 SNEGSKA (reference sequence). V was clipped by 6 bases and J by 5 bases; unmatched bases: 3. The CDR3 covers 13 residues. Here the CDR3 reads CSATGQGDQPQHC. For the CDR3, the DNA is TGCAGTGCGACGGGACAGGGGGATCAGCCCCAGCATTGT.

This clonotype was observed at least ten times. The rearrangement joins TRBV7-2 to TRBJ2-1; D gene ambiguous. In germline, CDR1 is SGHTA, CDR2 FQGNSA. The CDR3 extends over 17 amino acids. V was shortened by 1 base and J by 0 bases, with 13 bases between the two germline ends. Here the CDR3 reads CASSLVDTTLSYNEQFF. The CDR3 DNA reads TGTGCCAGCAGCTTAGTCGACACCACACTCTCCTACAATGAGCAGTTCTTC.

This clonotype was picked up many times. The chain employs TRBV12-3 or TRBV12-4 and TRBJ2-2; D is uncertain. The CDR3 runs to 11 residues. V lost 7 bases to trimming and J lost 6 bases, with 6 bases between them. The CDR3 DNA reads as TGTGCCAGCATCCTCGCCGGGGAGCTGTTTTTT. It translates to CASILAGELFF.

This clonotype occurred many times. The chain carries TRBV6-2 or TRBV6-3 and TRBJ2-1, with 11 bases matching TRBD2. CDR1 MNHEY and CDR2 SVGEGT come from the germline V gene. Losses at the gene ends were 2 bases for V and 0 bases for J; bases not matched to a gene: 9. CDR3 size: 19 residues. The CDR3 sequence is CASSYPLAGGPSSYNEQFF. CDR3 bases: TGTGCCAGCAGTTACCCTCTAGCGGGGGGCCCTAGCTCCTACAATGAGCAGTTCTTC.

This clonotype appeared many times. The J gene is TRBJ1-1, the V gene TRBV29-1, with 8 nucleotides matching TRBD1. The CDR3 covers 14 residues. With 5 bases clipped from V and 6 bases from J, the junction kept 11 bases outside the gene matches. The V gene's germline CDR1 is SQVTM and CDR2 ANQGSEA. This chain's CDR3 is CSVFPQGARAEAFF. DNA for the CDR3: TGCAGCGTTTTTCCCCAGGGGGCAAGGGCTGAAGCTTTCTTT.

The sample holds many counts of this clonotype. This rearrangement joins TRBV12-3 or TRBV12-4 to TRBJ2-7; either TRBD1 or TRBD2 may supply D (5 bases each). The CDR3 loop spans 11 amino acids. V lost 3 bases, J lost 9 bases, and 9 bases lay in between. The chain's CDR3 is CASSLGVRQYF. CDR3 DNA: TGTGCCAGCAGTTTGGGGGTCAGGCAGTACTTC.

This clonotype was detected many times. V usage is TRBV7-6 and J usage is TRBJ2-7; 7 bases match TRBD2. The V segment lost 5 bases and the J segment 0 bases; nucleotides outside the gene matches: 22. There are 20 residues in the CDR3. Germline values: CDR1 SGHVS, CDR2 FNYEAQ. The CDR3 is CASSPKGEGGLNPHSYEQYF. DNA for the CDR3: TGTGCCAGCAGCCCCAAGGGTGAGGGAGGGCTAAATCCCCACTCCTACGAGCAGTACTTC.

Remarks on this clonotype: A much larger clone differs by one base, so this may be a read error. The DNA of the CDR3 is TGTGCCAGCGGGCAGGTCGGGGGGGTCCAAGAGACCCAGTACTTC. Translation gives CASGQVGGVQETQYF. This sequence joins TRBV5-6 and TRBJ2-5, with 8 bases matching TRBD2. CDR1 is SGHDT and CDR2 is YYEEEE in the germline V gene. The CDR3 runs 15 residues. Trimming cost V 7 bases and J 1 base; bases outside gene matches: 9. The whole variable domain, remainder taken from reference TRBV5-6 and TRBJ2-5, is DAGVTQSPTHLIKTRGQQVTLRCSPKSGHDTVSWYQQALGQGPQFIFQYYEEEERQRGNFPDRFSGHQFPNYSSELNVNALLLGDSALYLCASGQVGGVQETQYFGPGTRLLVL.

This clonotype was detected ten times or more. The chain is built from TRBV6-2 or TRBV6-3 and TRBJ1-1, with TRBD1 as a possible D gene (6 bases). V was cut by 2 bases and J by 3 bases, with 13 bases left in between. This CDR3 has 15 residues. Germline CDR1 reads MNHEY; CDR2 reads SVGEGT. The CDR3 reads CASSYVIGTYTEAFF. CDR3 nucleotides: TGTGCCAGCAGTTACGTCATCGGGACATACACTGAAGCTTTCTTT.

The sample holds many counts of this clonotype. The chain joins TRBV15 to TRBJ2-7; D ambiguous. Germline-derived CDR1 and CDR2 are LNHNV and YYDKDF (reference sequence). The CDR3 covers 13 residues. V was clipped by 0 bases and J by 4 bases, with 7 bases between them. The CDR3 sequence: CATSRDLVYEQYF. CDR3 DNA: TGTGCCACCAGCAGAGACCTGGTTTACGAGCAGTACTTC.

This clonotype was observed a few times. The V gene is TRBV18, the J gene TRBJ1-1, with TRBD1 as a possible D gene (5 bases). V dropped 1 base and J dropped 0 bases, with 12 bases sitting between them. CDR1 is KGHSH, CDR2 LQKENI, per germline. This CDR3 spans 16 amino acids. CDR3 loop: CASSPLQGGMNTEAFF. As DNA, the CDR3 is TGTGCCAGCTCACCACTTCAGGGTGGGATGAACACTGAAGCTTTCTTT.

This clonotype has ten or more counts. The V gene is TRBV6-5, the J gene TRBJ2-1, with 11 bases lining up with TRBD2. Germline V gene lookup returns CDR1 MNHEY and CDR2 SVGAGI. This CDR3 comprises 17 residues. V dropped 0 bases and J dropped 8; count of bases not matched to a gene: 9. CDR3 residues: CASSYSRLAGGQDEQFF. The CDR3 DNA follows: TGTGCCAGCAGTTACTCGAGGCTAGCGGGAGGTCAGGATGAGCAGTTCTTC.

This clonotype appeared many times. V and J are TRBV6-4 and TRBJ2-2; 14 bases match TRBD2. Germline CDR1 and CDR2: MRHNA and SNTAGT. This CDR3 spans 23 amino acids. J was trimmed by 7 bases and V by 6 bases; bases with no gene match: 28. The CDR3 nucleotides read TGTGCCAGCAGGACTCCTGACAGGGGTGGGTCGGGACTAGCGGGAGTAAAGTACGGGGAGCTGTTTTTT. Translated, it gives CASRTPDRGGSGLAGVKYGELFF.